Detailed here is one T cell receptor (beta chain). Its antigen is unknown. Per-base qualities were not stored, and no clone one base away is much larger. Reading the germline V gene gives CDR1 SGHDT and CDR2 YYEEEE. The CDR3 spans 16 residues, from the cysteine through the phenylalanine. Here the CDR3 DNA is all that survives: 48 bases in frame from base 1. V is reduced by 0 bases and J by 1 base, leaving a spacing of 13 bases between them. The entry originates in a study of T cell changes during pregnancy in multiple sclerosis (dated by TCRdb to between 2018 and 2021). Concerning the study at large: In women with multiple sclerosis, the researchers looked at how the T cell repertoire shifted as pregnancy progressed.

Library generation was performed with the immunoSEQ multiplex PCR assay. TCRdb took this table from immuneACCESS and kept in-frame rearrangements with V and J called. Such tables lack part of the clones; where checked against another copy, unresolved V genes explain under half of the gap, and the rest is unexplained. The sample data list over 50,000 clones, and about 87% of these were observed just once. The ten largest clones add up to under 5.5% of the sample. Input material: peripheral blood from another person, used as feeder cells. The receptor's source is a human donor whose cells served as feeder cells for cultures in a pregnancy study. This sequence uses TRBV5-6 and TRBJ1-1; no D segment can be confidently identified. Read as DNA, the sequence is TGTGCCAGCAGCTTGGGTCACTGGGCAGGGAACACTGAAGCTTTCTTT. Its amino acids are CASSLGHWAGNTEAFF.